Following are 29 T cell receptor beta chains from one sample sequenced in a study of blood T cell repertoires in COVID-19. TCRdb's table, derived via immunoSEQ multiplex PCR, lists solely in-frame clones and lacks some. The top ten hold approximately 8.2% of the sample, which has about 140,000 clones, about 86% seen once. Sequenced: peripheral blood. These TCRs come from a woman between 55 and 75 years old with acute or convalescent COVID-19.

This chain joins TRBV6-5 and TRBJ1-5, with D uncertain. CDR1 is MNHEY and CDR2 is SVGAGI in the germline V gene. V gave up 6 bases and J gave up 6 bases, with 9 bases separating them. The CDR3 runs 12 residues. The CDR3 here is CASSAGLQPQHF. In nucleotides, the CDR3 is TGTGCCAGCAGCGCAGGCCTTCAGCCCCAGCATTTT.

The chain links TRBV10-2 to TRBJ2-7, with a possible D match to TRBD2 (6 bases). Germline CDR1 reads WSHSY; CDR2 reads SAAADI. The CDR3 is 16 amino acids. Trimming removed 3 bases at V and 0 bases at J, with 15 bases between. CDR3 loop: CASSDAGGGSSYEQYF. The DNA for the CDR3 is TGCGCCAGCAGTGATGCGGGTGGAGGGAGCTCCTACGAGCAGTACTTC.

This clone appeared once. The chain combines TRBV21-1 with TRBJ2-5; TRBD2 is the table's D call, not checked against the DNA. TRBV21-1 is a pseudogene. The CDR3 sequence is 16 residues long. The CDR3 reads CASTTFGGPPMETQYF. The CDR3 DNA follows: TGTGCCAGCACCACCTTCGGGGGTCCCCCCATGGAGACCCAGTACTTC.

J is TRBJ2-1 and V is TRBV30; 8 bases agree with TRBD2. Germline lookup yields CDR1 GTSNPN and CDR2 SVGIG (reference sequence). This CDR3 is built from 13 residues. V trimming: 3 bases; J trimming: 5 bases; junction bases outside the gene matches: 3. The CDR3 is CAWSGTSHNEQFF. CDR3 nucleotides: TGTGCCTGGAGCGGGACTAGTCACAATGAGCAGTTCTTC.

The chain employs TRBV7-9 and TRBJ2-1, with D possibly TRBD1 on 6 matching bases. Germline-derived CDR1 and CDR2 are SEHNR and FQNEAQ (reference sequence). Trimming took 1 base from V and 5 from J, leaving 15 bases between them. The CDR3 spans 16 residues. The CDR3 nucleotides are TGTGCCAGCAGCTTAGGAGACAGGTTAGAAAACAATGAGCAGTTCTTC. It yields the protein CASSLGDRLENNEQFF.

CDR3 sequence: CSASNRGQNTEAFF. DNA of the CDR3: TGCAGCGCTTCGAACAGGGGGCAGAACACTGAAGCTTTCTTT. The chain recombines TRBV29-1 with TRBJ1-1; TRBD1 aligns across 9 bases. V lost 7 bases, J lost 1 base, and 7 bases stayed unmatched. Germline values: CDR1 SQVTM, CDR2 ANQGSEA. The CDR3 is 14 residues long.

The rearrangement uses TRBV6-1 and TRBJ1-5; the D gene is possibly TRBD1 (6 bases). Germline CDR1 MNHNS, CDR2 SASEGT. The CDR3 runs 17 residues. Trimming stripped 2 bases from V and 1 base from J, with 15 bases between. Written as DNA, the CDR3 is TGTGCCAGCAGTGAACTGGCAGGGGTTGGAAGCAATCAGCCCCAGCATTTT. The encoded protein is CASSELAGVGSNQPQHF.

This clone was seen repeatedly, ten times or more. The chain uses TRBV19 and TRBJ2-2; 7 nucleotides agree with TRBD1. Germline trimming cut 7 bases from V and 7 bases from J; bases unmatched to any gene: 12. CDR1 is LNHDA, CDR2 SQIVND, per germline (reference sequence). The CDR3 has 15 residues. CDR3 loop: CASKNPYRGRGELFF. The CDR3 DNA is TGTGCCAGTAAAAACCCCTACAGGGGACGCGGGGAGCTGTTTTTT.

The J gene is TRBJ2-5, the V gene TRBV4-1, with 10 bases that match TRBD2. The junction had 9 bases not matched to a gene; V was cut back by 4 bases and J by 4 bases. The germline CDR1 and CDR2 sequences are MGHRA and YSYEKL. CDR3 length: 16 residues. CDR3 in DNA: TGCGCCAGCAGCCCAAACCCGACTAGCGGGTCAGAGACCCAGTACTTC. It is translated as CASSPNPTSGSETQYF.

The rearrangement joins TRBV28 to TRBJ1-4, with TRBD1 identical over 9 bases. The V segment lost 3 bases and the J segment 3 bases; nucleotides outside the gene matches: 5. Germline values: CDR1 MDHEN, CDR2 SYDVKM. This CDR3 is built from 16 residues. The DNA for the CDR3 is TGTGCCAGCAGTTTTCTGGACAGGGGTTCTAATGAAAAACTGTTTTTT. Amino acids: CASSFLDRGSNEKLFF.

This clone was seen more than once but under ten times. The rearrangement joins TRBV7-9 to TRBJ1-4; 7 nucleotides align to TRBD1. Germline assignment: CDR1 SEHNR and CDR2 FQNEAQ (reference sequence). V lost 2 bases to trimming and J lost 4 bases; unmatched junction nucleotides: 7. The CDR3 consists of 16 residues. The CDR3 DNA reads TGTGCCAGCAGCTTACCTAGACAGGGCCTTAATGAAAAACTGTTTTTT. The encoded protein is CASSLPRQGLNEKLFF.

As concerns this clone: This sample also contains other DNA sequences that code for the same CDR3. The chain employs TRBV11-2 and TRBJ1-5; D unresolved. CDR1 is SGHAT, CDR2 FQNNGV, per germline. Deletions cut 0 bases from V and 5 bases from J, with 5 bases between. The CDR3 runs 13 residues. CDR3 coding DNA: TGTGCCAGCAGCTTAGATCGCGATCAGCCCCAGCATTTT. This translates into CASSLDRDQPQHF.

This sequence joins TRBV21-1 and TRBJ2-7; the tabulated D call, TRBD1, remains unverified against the DNA. TRBV21-1 corresponds to a pseudogene. The CDR3 sequence is 15 residues long. DNA for the CDR3: TGTGCCAGCAGCAAGGAGGACAGGGTCGTCTACGAGCAGTACTTC. Its protein is CASSKEDRVVYEQYF.

The rearrangement joins TRBV5-4 to TRBJ2-2; a weak D match, TRBD2 (5 bases). Germline loops: CDR1 SGHNT, CDR2 YYREEE (reference sequence). The CDR3 has 15 amino acids. V was clipped by 0 bases and J by 2 bases, with 8 bases between them. CDR3 coding DNA: TGTGCCAGCAGCTTGGGTAGCGACAACACCGGGGAGCTGTTTTTT. It is translated as CASSLGSDNTGELFF.

CDR3 residues: CATSDARSSYNEQFF. DNA for the CDR3: TGTGCCACCAGTGATGCTAGGAGCTCCTACAATGAGCAGTTCTTC. This chain connects TRBV24-1 to TRBJ2-1; the D is unclear. Trimming shortened V by 3 bases and J by 0 bases, and 8 bases separated the two germline ends. CDR1 is KGHDR, CDR2 SFDVKD, per germline. This CDR3 is 15 amino acids long.

In DNA form, the CDR3 reads TGTGCCAGCAGCTCCAGGACAGGGGGCCCCTACGAGCAGTACTTC. Protein sequence: CASSSRTGGPYEQYF. The chain has TRBV11-3 and TRBJ2-7; 11 positions agree with TRBD1. Germline V lookup: CDR1 SGHNT, CDR2 YENEEA. The CDR3 extends over 15 amino acids. Trimming cost V 4 bases and J 2 bases; bases outside gene matches: 4.

This clone showed up just once. This chain joins TRBV23-1 and TRBJ1-2; weak D call: TRBD1 (5 bases). TRBV23-1 is annotated as an ORF whose role is uncertain. Trimming took 8 bases from V and 0 from J, leaving 16 bases between them. This CDR3 contains 15 residues. For the CDR3, the DNA is TGCGCCAGCTCCGACGCGGACAAACCTAACTATGGCTACACCTTC. It specifies CASSDADKPNYGYTF.

The genes are TRBV5-1 and TRBJ1-1; D is perhaps TRBD1 (5 bases). From germline, CDR1 is SGHRS and CDR2 YFSETQ. This CDR3 has 18 residues. The V and J ends lost 2 bases and 4 bases respectively, with 24 bases between them. Here the CDR3 DNA reads TGCGCCAGCAGCTTTGGGAGTGGGAGGGGAAATAGGGGCACTGAAGCTTTCTTT. It is translated as CASSFGSGRGNRGTEAFF.

This clone was found once. The chain uses TRBV28 and TRBJ1-2, with 8 bases lining up with TRBD1. V dropped 4 bases and J dropped 1; count of bases not matched to a gene: 11. From germline, CDR1 is MDHEN and CDR2 SYDVKM. The CDR3 has 17 residues. Here the CDR3 reads CASSSLLGTGDNYGYTF. Written as DNA, the CDR3 is TGTGCCAGCAGTTCCCTGCTCGGGACAGGCGATAACTATGGCTACACCTTC.

The chain recombines TRBV14 with TRBJ1-1; D is possibly TRBD1 (5 bases). Germline values: CDR1 SGHDN, CDR2 FVKESK. The CDR3 is 14 amino acids. V was pared by 1 base and J by 2 bases, with 8 bases between. The CDR3 loop reads CASSQAGFNTEAFF. In DNA form, the CDR3 reads TGTGCCAGCAGCCAAGCAGGGTTCAACACTGAAGCTTTCTTT.

This chain uses TRBV30 with TRBJ1-4, with TRBD1 matching 9 bases. The CDR3 sequence is 14 residues long. Per germline, CDR1 GTSNPN and CDR2 SVGIG (reference sequence). The J segment lost 7 bases and the V segment lost 4 bases, leaving 7 bases of the junction unmatched. The CDR3 DNA reads TGTGCCTGGAATGGGGACAGGGTTGGTGAAAAACTGTTTTTT. Protein sequence: CAWNGDRVGEKLFF.

The gene calls are TRBV2 and TRBJ1-6; no clear D. The CDR3 has 15 amino acids. Trimming took off 1 base at V and 9 bases at J, with 13 bases between the two ends. CDR1 is SNHLY, CDR2 FYNNEI, per germline. The CDR3 sequence: CASSEGRGVGSPLHF. The CDR3 nucleotides read TGTGCCAGCAGTGAAGGTCGGGGTGTCGGTTCACCCCTCCACTTT.

The rearrangement joins TRBV19 to TRBJ1-5, with TRBD1 identical over 10 bases. The ends lost 7 bases at V and 0 bases at J; junction bases unmatched: 12. The CDR3 consists of 18 residues. The germline V gene encodes CDR1 LNHDA and CDR2 SQIVND (reference sequence). CDR3 coding DNA: TGTGCCAGTACCCCCGGGGGACAGGGGCCTAATAGCAATCAGCCCCAGCATTTT. Its translation is CASTPGGQGPNSNQPQHF.

The rearrangement links TRBV12-5 to TRBJ2-3; D may be TRBD1 (6 bases). The CDR3 is 13 residues long. V gave up 7 bases and J gave up 2 bases, with 10 bases separating them. Per germline, CDR1 LGHNT and CDR2 FRNRAP. Written as DNA, the CDR3 is TGTGCTAGTGTCCGGGACACCACAGATACGCAGTATTTT. Amino acid sequence: CASVRDTTDTQYF.

The rearrangement uses TRBV7-8 and TRBJ2-2, with no clear D. The V gene's germline CDR1 is SGHVS and CDR2 FQNEAQ. The CDR3 has 13 amino acids. Trimming cost V 7 bases and J 4 bases, with 10 bases left between them. CDR3 nucleotides: TGTGCCAGCATGGTAGTATCCACCGGGGAGCTGTTTTTT. It encodes CASMVVSTGELFF.

This clone was picked up one time. The J gene is TRBJ2-3, the V gene TRBV6-4, with 10 bases matching TRBD2. The germline CDR1 and CDR2 sequences are MRHNA and SNTAGT. Germline trimming cut 4 bases from V and 1 base from J; bases unmatched to any gene: 2. The CDR3 is made up of 15 amino acids. CDR3 amino acids: CASSVAGGRTDTQYF. In DNA form, the CDR3 reads TGTGCCAGCAGTGTAGCGGGGGGCCGCACAGATACGCAGTATTTT.

The CDR3 is CASSQGGTGSSPLHF. The CDR3 coding sequence is TGTGCCAGCAGCCAAGGTGGGACAGGCTCATCACCCCTCCACTTT. The V call is TRBV4-2, the J call TRBJ1-6, with TRBD1 matching over 8 bases. V was pared by 1 base and J by 10 bases, with 6 bases of the junction left unmatched. Per the germline V gene, CDR1 is LGHNA and CDR2 is YNFKEQ. The CDR3 is made up of 15 amino acids.

The chain links TRBV19 to TRBJ1-2, with a possible D match to TRBD1 (6 bases). CDR1 LNHDA and CDR2 SQIVND come from the germline V gene (reference sequence). The ends were cut back, 3 bases at V and 5 bases at J, with 16 bases in the middle. This CDR3 comprises 15 residues. The CDR3 DNA reads TGTGCCAGTAGTATCCGGTTTCCAGGGGAGTATGGCTACACCTTC. Amino acids: CASSIRFPGEYGYTF.

This chain joins TRBV2 and TRBJ2-7; 7 bases align to TRBD1. Trimming cost V 7 bases and J 0 bases; bases outside gene matches: 6. The CDR3 covers 14 residues. Germline V gene lookup returns CDR1 SNHLY and CDR2 FYNNEI. The CDR3 DNA follows: TGTGCCAGCAAACTGGGACAGCACTCCTACGAGCAGTACTTC. Amino acids: CASKLGQHSYEQYF.